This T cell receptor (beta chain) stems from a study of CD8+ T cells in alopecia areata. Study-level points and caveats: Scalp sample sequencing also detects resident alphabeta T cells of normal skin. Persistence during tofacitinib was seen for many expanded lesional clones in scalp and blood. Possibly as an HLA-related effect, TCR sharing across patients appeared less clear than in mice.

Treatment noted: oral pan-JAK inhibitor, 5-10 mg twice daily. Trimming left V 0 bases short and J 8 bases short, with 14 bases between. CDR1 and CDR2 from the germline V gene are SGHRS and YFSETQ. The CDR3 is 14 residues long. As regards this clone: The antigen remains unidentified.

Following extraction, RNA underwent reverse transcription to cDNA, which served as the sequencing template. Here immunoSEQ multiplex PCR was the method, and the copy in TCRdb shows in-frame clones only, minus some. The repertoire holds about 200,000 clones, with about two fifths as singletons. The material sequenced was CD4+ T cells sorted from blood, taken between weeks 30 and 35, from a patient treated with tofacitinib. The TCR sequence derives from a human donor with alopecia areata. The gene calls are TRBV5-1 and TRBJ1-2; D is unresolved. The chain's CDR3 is CASSLEVGARGYTF. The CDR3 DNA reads TGCGCCAGCAGCTTGGAGGTCGGTGCGAGGGGCTACACCTTC.